This entry concerns a single TCR beta chain. This clone's antigen is unknown. There are no base qualities to consult, and no much larger clone falls within one base. The data originate from a study of T cell changes during pregnancy in multiple sclerosis (dated by TCRdb to the late 2010s). Regarding the study in general: Changes in the T cell repertoire over the course of pregnancy were examined in this study in women with multiple sclerosis.

Library preparation was by the immunoSEQ multiplex PCR assay. TCRdb carries this immuneACCESS record with in-frame sequences only. Its versions omit some clonotypes, under half of them owing to an unresolved V gene in the studies checked, with the rest unexplained. For this sample there are 100,000 or so clones; over 85% appear just once. The ten most abundant clones make up roughly 4.5% of the sample. The CDR3 sequence holds 16 residues, the cysteine and phenylalanine included. Only the CDR3 part of the read is kept: 48 bases, read in frame from the first base. Ends trimmed: V by 2 bases, J by 5 bases; bases unmatched to a gene: 8. The germline V gene (reference sequence) supplies CDR1 MNHNY and CDR2 SVGAGI.

This specimen was peripheral blood, taken in the first trimester of pregnancy. The TCR was taken from a female donor with multiple sclerosis, enrolled in a pregnancy study. The chain employs TRBV6-6 and TRBJ2-1, with TRBD2 identical over 8 junction bases. CDR3 protein: CASSYLRAGVDNEQFF. At the DNA level, the sequence is TGTGCCAGCAGTTACCTACGAGCGGGGGTGGACAATGAGCAGTTCTTC.